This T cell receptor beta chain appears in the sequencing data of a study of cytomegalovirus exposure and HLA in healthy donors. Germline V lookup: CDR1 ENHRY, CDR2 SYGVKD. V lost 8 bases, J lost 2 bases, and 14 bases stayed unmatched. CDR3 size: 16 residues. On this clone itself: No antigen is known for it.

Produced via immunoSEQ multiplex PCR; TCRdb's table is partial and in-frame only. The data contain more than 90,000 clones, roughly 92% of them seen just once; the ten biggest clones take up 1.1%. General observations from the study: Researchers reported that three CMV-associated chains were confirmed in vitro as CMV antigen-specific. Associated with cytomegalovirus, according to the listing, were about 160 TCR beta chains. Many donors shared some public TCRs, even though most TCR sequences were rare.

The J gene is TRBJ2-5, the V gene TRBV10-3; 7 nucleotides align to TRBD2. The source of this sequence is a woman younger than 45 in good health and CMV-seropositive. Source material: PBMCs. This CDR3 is CAIGSSSGTWQETQYF. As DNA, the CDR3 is TGTGCCATCGGAAGCTCAAGCGGGACCTGGCAAGAGACCCAGTACTTC.